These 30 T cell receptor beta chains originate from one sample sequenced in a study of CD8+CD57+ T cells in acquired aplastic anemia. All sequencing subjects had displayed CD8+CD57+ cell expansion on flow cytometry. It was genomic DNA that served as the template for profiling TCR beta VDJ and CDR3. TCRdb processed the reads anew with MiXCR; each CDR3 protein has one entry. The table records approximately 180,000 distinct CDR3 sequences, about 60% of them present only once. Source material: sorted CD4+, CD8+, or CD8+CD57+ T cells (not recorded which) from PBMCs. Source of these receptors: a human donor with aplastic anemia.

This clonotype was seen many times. This CDR3 is CASSLPGQGVLDIQYF. The DNA for the CDR3 is TGTGCCAGCAGTTTGCCGGGACAGGGCGTATTGGACATTCAGTACTTC. The rearrangement uses TRBV6-1 and TRBJ2-4; 9 bases are shared with TRBD1. The length of the CDR3 is 16 residues. Germline loops: CDR1 MNHNS, CDR2 SASEGT. The junction had 13 bases not matched to a gene; V was cut back by 5 bases and J by 8 bases.

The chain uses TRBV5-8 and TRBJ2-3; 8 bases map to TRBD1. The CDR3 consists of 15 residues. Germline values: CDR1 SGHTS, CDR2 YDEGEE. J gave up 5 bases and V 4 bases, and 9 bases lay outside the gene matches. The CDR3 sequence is CASSTDRAGGDTQYF. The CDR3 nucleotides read TGTGCCAGCAGCACGGACAGGGCTGGAGGAGATACGCAGTATTTT. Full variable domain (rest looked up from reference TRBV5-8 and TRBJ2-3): EAGVTQSPTHLIKTRGQQATLRCSPISGHTSVYWYQQALGLGLQFLLWYDEGEERNRGNFPPRFSGRQFPNYSSELNVNALELEDSALYLCASSTDRAGGDTQYFGPGTRLTVL.

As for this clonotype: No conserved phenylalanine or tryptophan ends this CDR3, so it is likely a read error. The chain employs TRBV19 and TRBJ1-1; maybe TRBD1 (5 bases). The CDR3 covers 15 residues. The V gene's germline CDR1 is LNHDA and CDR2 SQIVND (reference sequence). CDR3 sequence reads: CAGRLVQVRGTEAFL. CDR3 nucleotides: TGTGCCGGTAGATTAGTACAGGTACGAGGCACTGAAGCTTTCCTT.

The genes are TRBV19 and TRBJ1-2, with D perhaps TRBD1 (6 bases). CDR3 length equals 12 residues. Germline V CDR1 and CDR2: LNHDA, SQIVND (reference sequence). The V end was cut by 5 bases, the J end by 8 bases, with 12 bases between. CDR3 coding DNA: TGTGCCAGTAGTGCCAACAGGGACGGCTACACCTTC. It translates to CASSANRDGYTF. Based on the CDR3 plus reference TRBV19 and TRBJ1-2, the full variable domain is DGGITQSPKYLFRKEGQNVTLSCEQNLNHDAMYWYRQDPGQGLRLIYYSQIVNDFQKGDIAEGYSVSREKKESFPLTVTSAQKNPTAFYLCASSANRDGYTFGSGTRLTVV.

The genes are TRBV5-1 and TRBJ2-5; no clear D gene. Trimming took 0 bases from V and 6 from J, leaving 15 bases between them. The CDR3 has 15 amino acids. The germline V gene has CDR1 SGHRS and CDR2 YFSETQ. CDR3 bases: TGCGCCAGCAGCTTGGCTTCCACCCCGGAGAAGACCCAGTACTTC. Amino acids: CASSLASTPEKTQYF.

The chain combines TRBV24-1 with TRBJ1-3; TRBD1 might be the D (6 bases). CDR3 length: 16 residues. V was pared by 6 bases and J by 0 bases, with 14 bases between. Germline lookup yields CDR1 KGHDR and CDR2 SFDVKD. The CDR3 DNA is TGTGCCACCAGTCGCTCCAGGGGCGACTCTGGAAACACCATATATTTT. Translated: CATSRSRGDSGNTIYF.

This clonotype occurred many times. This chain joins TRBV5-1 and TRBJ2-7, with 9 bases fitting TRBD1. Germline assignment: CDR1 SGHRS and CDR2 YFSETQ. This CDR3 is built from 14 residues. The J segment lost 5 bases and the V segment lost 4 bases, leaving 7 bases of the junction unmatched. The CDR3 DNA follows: TGCGCCAGCAGCGCCGACAGGGGGGGGAACGAGCAGTACTTC. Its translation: CASSADRGGNEQYF. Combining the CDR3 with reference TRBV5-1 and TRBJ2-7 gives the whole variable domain KAGVTQTPRYLIKTRGQQVTLSCSPISGHRSVSWYQQTPGQGLQFLFEYFSETQRNKGNFPGRFSGRQFSNSRSEMNVSTLELGDSALYLCASSADRGGNEQYFGPGTRLTVT.

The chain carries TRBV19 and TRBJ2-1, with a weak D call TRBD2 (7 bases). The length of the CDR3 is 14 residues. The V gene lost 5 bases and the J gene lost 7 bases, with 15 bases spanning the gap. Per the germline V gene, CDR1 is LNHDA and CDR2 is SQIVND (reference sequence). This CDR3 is CASSLRGGVNEQFF. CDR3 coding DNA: TGTGCCAGTAGTCTGAGGGGGGGGGTTAATGAGCAGTTCTTC.

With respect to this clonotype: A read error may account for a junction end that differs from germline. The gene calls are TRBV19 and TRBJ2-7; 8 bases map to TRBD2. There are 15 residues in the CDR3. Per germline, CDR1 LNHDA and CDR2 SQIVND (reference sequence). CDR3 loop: CASRRGLASAYGQYF. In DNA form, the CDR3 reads TGTGCCAGTAGACGAGGACTAGCCTCGGCGTACGGGCAGTACTTC.

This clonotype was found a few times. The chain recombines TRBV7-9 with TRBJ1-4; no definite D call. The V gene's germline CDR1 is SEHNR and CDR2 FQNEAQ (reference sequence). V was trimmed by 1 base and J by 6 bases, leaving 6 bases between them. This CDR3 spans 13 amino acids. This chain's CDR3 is CASSLEADEKLFF. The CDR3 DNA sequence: TGTGCCAGCAGCTTAGAAGCTGATGAAAAACTGTTTTTT.

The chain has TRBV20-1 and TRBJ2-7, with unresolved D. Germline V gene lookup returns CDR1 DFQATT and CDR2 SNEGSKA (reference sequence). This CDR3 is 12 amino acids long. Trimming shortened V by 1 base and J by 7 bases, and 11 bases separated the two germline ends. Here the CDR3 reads CSARVASDEQYF. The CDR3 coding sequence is TGCAGTGCTAGAGTGGCGTCGGATGAGCAGTACTTC.

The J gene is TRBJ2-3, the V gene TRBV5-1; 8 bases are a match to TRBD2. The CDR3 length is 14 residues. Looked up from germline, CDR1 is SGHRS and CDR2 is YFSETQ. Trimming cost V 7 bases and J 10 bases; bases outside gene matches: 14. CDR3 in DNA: TGCGCCAGCTCTTCTCCGGGAGGGACGGGGGCGCAGTATTTT. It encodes CASSSPGGTGAQYF. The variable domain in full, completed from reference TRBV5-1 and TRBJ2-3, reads KAGVTQTPRYLIKTRGQQVTLSCSPISGHRSVSWYQQTPGQGLQFLFEYFSETQRNKGNFPGRFSGRQFSNSRSEMNVSTLELGDSALYLCASSSPGGTGAQYFGPGTRLTVL.

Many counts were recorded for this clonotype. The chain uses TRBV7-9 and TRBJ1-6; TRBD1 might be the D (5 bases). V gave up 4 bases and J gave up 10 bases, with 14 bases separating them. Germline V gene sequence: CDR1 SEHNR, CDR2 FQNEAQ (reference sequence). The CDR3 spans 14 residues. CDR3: CASSSGTARSPLHF. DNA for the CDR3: TGTGCCAGCAGCTCAGGGACGGCCCGCTCACCCCTCCACTTT.

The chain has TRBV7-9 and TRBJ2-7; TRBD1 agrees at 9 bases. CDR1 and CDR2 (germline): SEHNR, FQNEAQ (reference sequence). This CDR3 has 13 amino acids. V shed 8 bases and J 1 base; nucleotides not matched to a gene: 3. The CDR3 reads CASLGQGSYEQYF. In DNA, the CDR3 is TGTGCCAGCCTGGGACAGGGTTCCTACGAGCAGTACTTC.

The CDR3 reads CASSAELAGGETQYF. The CDR3 DNA is TGCGCCAGCAGTGCCGAGCTAGCGGGGGGAGAGACCCAGTACTTC. The chain joins TRBV10-2 to TRBJ2-5; TRBD2 matches at 11 bases. Losses at the gene ends were 4 bases for V and 4 bases for J; bases not matched to a gene: 5. CDR3 length equals 15 residues. Germline V gene sequence: CDR1 WSHSY, CDR2 SAAADI.

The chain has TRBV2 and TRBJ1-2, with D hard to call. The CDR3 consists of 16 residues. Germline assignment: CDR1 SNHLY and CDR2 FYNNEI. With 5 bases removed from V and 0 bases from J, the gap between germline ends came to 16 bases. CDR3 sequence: CASSFFAGLSNYGYTF. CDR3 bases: TGTGCCAGCAGTTTTTTTGCGGGTCTATCTAACTATGGCTACACCTTC.

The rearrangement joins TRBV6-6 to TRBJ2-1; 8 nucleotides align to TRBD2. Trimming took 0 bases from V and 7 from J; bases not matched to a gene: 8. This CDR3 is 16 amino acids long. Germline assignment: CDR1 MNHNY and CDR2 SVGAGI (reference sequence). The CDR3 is CASSYSLSGVRNEQFF. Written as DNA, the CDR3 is TGTGCCAGCAGTTACTCCCTTAGCGGGGTCCGAAATGAGCAGTTCTTC.

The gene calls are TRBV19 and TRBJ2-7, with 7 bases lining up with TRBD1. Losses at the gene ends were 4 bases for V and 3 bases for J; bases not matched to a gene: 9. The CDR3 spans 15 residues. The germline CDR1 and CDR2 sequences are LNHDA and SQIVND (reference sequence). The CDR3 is CASSRYRGTLYEQYF. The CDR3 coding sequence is TGTGCCAGTAGTAGGTACAGGGGTACCCTCTACGAGCAGTACTTC.

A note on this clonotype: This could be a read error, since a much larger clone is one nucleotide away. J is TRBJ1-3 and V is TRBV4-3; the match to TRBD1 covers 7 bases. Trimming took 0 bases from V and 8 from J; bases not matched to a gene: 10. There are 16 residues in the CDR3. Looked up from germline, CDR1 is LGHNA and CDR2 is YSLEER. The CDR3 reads CASSQDPTGSGDTIYF. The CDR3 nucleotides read TGCGCCAGCAGCCAAGATCCGACAGGGTCAGGAGACACCATATATTTT.

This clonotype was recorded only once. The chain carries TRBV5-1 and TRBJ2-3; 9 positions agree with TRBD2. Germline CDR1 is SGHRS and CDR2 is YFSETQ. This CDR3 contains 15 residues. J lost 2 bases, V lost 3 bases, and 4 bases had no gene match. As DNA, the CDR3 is TGCGCCAGCAGCTCTCTAGCGGGGACCACAGATACGCAGTATTTT. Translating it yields CASSSLAGTTDTQYF. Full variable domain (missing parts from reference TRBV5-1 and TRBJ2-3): KAGVTQTPRYLIKTRGQQVTLSCSPISGHRSVSWYQQTPGQGLQFLFEYFSETQRNKGNFPGRFSGRQFSNSRSEMNVSTLELGDSALYLCASSSLAGTTDTQYFGPGTRLTVL.

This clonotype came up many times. The CDR3: CASTIRLEDTQYF. In DNA form, the CDR3 reads TGCGCCAGCACAATACGGCTGGAGGATACGCAGTATTTT. This chain connects TRBV10-1 to TRBJ2-3; D unclear. The CDR3 extends over 13 amino acids. The V gene's germline CDR1 is WNHNN and CDR2 SYGVQD (reference sequence). V lost 7 bases, J lost 6 bases, and 14 bases lay in between.

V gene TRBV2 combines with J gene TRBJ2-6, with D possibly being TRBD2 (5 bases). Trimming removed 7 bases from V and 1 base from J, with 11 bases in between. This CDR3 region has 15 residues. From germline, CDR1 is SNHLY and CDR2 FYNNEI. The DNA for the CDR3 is TGTGCCAGCACGGGATTTCGGTCTGGGGCCAACGTCCTGACTTTC. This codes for CASTGFRSGANVLTF.

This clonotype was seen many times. CDR3 amino acids: CASSFGRNNEQFF. CDR3 coding DNA: TGTGCCAGCAGTTTCGGCAGGAACAATGAGCAGTTCTTC. The V gene is TRBV27, the J gene TRBJ2-1, with no clear D. Trimming cost V 3 bases and J 5 bases, with 8 bases left between them. Germline lookup yields CDR1 MNHEY and CDR2 SMNVEV (reference sequence). CDR3 length equals 13 residues.

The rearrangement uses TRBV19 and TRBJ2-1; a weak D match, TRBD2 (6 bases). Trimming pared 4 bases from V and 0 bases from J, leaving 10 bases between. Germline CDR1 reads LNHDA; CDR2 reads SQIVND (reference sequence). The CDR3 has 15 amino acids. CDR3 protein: CASSSGGNSYNEQFF. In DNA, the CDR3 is TGTGCCAGTAGTAGTGGCGGGAACTCCTACAATGAGCAGTTCTTC.

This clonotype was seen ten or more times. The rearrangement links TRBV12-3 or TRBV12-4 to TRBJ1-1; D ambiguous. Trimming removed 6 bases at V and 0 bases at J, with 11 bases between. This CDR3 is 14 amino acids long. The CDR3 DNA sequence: TGTGCCAGCAGCCCCGGACTCCTGAACACTGAAGCTTTCTTT. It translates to CASSPGLLNTEAFF.

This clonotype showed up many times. This CDR3 is CASSLLPGNQPQHF. The CDR3 region has the DNA TGTGCCAGCAGCTTGTTGCCGGGGAATCAGCCCCAGCATTTT. The J gene is TRBJ1-5, the V gene TRBV5-8; D remains unclear. Germline CDR1 reads SGHTS; CDR2 reads YDEGEE. V lost 1 base, J lost 4 bases, and 9 bases lay in between. The CDR3 length is 14 residues.

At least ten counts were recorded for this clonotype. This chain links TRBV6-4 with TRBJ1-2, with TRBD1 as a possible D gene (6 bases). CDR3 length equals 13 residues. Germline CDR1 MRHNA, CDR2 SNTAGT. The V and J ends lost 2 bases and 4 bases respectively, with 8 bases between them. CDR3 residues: CASSDGGAYGYTF. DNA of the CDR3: TGTGCCAGCAGTGACGGGGGGGCCTATGGCTACACCTTC.

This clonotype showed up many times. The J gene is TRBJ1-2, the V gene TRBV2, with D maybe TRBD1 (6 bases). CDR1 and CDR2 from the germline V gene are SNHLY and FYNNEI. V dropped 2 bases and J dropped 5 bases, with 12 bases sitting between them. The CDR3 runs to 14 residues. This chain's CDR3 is CASSELAGDYGYTF. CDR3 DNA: TGTGCCAGCAGTGAATTGGCAGGGGATTATGGCTACACCTTC.

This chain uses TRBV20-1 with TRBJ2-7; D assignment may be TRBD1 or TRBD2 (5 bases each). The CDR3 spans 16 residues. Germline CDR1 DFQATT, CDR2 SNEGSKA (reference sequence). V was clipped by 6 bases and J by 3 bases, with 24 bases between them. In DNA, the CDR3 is TGCAGTGCCCCCTCCTCAAGCCCGGGACGCGTCTACGAGCAGTACTTC. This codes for CSAPSSSPGRVYEQYF.

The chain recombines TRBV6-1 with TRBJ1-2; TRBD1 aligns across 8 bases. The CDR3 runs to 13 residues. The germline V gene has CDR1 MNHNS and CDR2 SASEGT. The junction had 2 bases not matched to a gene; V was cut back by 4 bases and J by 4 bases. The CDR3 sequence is CASSADRGYGYTF. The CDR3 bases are TGTGCCAGCAGTGCCGACAGGGGCTATGGCTACACCTTC.